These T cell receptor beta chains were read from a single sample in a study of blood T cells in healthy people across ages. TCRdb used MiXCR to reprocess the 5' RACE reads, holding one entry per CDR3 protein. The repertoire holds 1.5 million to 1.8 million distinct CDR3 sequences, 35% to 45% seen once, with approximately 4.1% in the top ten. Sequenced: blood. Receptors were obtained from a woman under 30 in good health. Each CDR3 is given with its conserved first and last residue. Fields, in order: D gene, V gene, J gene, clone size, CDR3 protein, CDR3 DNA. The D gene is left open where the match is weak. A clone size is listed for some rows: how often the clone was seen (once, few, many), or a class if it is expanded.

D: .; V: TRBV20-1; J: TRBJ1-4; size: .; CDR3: CSAPVRLNEKLFF; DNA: TGCAGTGCCCCGGTCAGGCTTAATGAAAAACTGTTTTTT
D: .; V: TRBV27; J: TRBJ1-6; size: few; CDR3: CASSFGAGVHNSPLHF; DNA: TGTGCCAGCAGTTTTGGGGCAGGCGTTCATAATTCACCCCTCCACTTT
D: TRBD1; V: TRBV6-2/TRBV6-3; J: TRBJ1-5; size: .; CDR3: CASTTGDRSQPQHF; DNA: TGTGCCAGCACGACAGGGGACAGGTCACAGCCCCAGCATTTT
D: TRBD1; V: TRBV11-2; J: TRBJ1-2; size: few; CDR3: CASSLDPGQIYGYTF; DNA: TGTGCCAGCAGCTTAGACCCGGGACAGATCTATGGCTACACCTTC
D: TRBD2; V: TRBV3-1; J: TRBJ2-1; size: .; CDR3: CASSLLAGWAYNEQFF; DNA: TGTGCCAGCAGCCTTCTAGCGGGGTGGGCTTACAATGAGCAGTTCTTC
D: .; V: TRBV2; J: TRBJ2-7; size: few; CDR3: CASSALRVGAYEQYF; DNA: TGTGCCAGCAGCGCACTCAGGGTTGGAGCCTACGAGCAGTACTTC
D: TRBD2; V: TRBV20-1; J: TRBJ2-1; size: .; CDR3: CSAQRLAGGPIYNEQFF; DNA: TGCAGTGCTCAGAGACTAGCGGGAGGGCCAATTTACAATGAGCAGTTCTTC
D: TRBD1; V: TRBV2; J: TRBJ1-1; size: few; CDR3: CASRGRGPAFF; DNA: TGTGCCAGCAGAGGAAGGGGGCCCGCTTTCTTT
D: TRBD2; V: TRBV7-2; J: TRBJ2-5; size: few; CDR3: CASSLITGGGETQYF; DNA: TGTGCCAGCAGCTTAATTACGGGGGGAGGGGAGACCCAGTACTTC
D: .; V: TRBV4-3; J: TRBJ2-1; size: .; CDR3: CASSQDEVSLAYNEQFF; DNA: TGCGCCAGCAGCCAAGATGAGGTCAGTTTGGCCTACAATGAGCAGTTCTTC
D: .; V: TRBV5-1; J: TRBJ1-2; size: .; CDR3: CASSLARPNGGYTF; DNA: TGCGCCAGCAGCTTGGCCCGACCCAATGGAGGCTACACCTTC
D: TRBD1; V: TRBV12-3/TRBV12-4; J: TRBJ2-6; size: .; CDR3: CASSLVLGQGKTHTSGTNVLTF; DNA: TGTGCCAGCAGTTTAGTTTTGGGACAGGGAAAAACCCATACTTCTGGGACCAACGTCCTGACTTTC
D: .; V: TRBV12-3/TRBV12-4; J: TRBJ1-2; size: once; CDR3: CASSRKGQWYYGYTF; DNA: TGTGCCAGCAGCCGGAAGGGGCAGTGGTACTATGGCTACACCTTC
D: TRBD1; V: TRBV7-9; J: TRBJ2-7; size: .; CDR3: CASSSYRGQRVHEQYF; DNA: TGTGCCAGCAGCTCCTACAGGGGACAGAGGGTCCACGAGCAGTACTTC
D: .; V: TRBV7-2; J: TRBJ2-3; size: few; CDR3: CASSLAQNTDTQYF; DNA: TGTGCCAGCAGCTTAGCGCAGAACACAGATACGCAGTATTTT
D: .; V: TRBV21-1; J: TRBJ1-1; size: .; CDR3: CASSKERWNRGHTEAFF; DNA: TGTGCCAGCAGCAAAGAGAGGTGGAACAGGGGGCACACTGAAGCTTTCTTT
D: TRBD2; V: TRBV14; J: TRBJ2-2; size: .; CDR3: CASRESGTHTGELFF; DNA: TGTGCCAGCAGAGAGAGCGGGACTCACACCGGGGAGCTGTTTTTT
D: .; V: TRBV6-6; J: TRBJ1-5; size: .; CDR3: CASRATGRNNQPQHF; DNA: TGTGCCAGCCGGGCCACAGGGCGGAACAATCAGCCCCAGCATTTT
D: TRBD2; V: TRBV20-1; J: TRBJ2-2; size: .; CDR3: CSAFEGGRGTGELFF; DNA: TGCAGTGCCTTTGAGGGCGGGAGAGGAACCGGGGAGCTGTTTTTT
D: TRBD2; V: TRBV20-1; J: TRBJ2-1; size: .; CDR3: CSASTTSGNEQFF; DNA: TGCAGTGCTAGCACGACTAGCGGCAATGAGCAGTTCTTC
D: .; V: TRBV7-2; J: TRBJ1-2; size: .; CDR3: CASSPVGGRRGYTF; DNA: TGTGCCAGCAGCCCAGTGGGGGGCAGACGTGGCTACACCTTC
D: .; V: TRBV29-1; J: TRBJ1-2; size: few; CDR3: CSVRGLSYGYTF; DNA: TGCAGCGTTAGGGGTTTAAGCTATGGCTACACCTTC
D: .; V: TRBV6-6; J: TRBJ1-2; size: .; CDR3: CASRRYGYTF; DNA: TGTGCCAGCCGGCGGTATGGCTACACCTTC
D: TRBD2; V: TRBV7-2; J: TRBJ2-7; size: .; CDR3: CASSLPNGLVANEQYF; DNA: TGTGCCAGCAGCTTACCCAATGGACTAGTTGCCAATGAGCAGTACTTC
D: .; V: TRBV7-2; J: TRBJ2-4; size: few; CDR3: CASSLNGWDVGF; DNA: TGTGCCAGCAGCTTAAACGGGTGGGACGTTGGCTTC
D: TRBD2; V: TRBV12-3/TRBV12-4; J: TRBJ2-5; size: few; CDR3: CASSSGLERTQYF; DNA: TGTGCCAGCAGTTCGGGACTAGAACGTACCCAGTACTTC
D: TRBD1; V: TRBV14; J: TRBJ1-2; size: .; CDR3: CASSPPDRLISYTF; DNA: TGTGCCAGCAGCCCCCCGGACAGGTTGATAAGCTACACCTTC
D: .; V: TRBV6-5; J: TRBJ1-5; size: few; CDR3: CASRRTAGDQPQHF; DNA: TGTGCCAGCAGACGGACTGCTGGGGATCAGCCCCAGCATTTT
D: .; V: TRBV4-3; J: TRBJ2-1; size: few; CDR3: CASSQDGSFYEQFF; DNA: TGCGCCAGCAGCCAAGACGGGAGTTTCTATGAGCAGTTCTTC
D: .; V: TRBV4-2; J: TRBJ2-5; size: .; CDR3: CASSQEPRETQYF; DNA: TGTGCCAGCAGCCAAGAACCCCGGGAGACCCAGTACTTC
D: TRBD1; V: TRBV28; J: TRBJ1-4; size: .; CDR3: CASSLAGQADEKLFF; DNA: TGTGCCAGCAGTCTAGCGGGACAGGCCGATGAAAAACTGTTTTTT
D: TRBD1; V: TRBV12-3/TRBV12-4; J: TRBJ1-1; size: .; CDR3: CANPGQGRNTEAFF; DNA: TGTGCCAACCCTGGACAGGGGCGGAACACTGAAGCTTTCTTT
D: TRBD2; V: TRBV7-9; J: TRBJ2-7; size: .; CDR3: CASSSPLGGDYEQYF; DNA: TGTGCCAGCAGCTCCCCCTTGGGGGGGGACTACGAGCAGTACTTC
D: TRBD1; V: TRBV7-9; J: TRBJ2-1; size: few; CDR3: CASRGDRGLYNEQFF; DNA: TGTGCCAGCAGGGGAGACAGGGGGCTCTACAATGAGCAGTTCTTC
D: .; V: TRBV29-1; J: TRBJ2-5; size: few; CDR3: CSVEPAAKEQETQYF; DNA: TGCAGCGTTGAACCGGCTGCCAAGGAACAAGAGACCCAGTACTTC
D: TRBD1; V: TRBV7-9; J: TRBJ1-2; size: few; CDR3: CASSLISGTGDGYTF; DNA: TGTGCCAGCAGCTTAATCTCCGGGACAGGGGATGGCTACACCTTC
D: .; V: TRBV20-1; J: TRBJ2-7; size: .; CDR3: CSTSYGGYNEQYF; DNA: TGCAGTACCTCATATGGCGGATACAATGAGCAGTACTTC
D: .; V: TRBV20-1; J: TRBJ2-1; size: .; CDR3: CSATRPAYNERFF; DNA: TGCAGTGCTACGAGGCCTGCTTACAATGAGCGGTTCTTC
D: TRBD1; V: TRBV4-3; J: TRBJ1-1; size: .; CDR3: CASSQEQTDRGMPEAFF; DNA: TGCGCCAGCAGCCAGGAACAGACAGACAGGGGAATGCCTGAAGCTTTCTTT
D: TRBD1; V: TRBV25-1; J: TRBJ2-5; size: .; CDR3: CASQDRGLGETQYF; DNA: TGTGCCAGCCAGGACAGGGGGCTAGGCGAGACCCAGTACTTC
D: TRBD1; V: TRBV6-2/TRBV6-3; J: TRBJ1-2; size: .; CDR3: CASRTIIRQGVNYGYTF; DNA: TGTGCCAGCAGGACGATTATTCGACAGGGAGTTAACTATGGCTACACCTTC
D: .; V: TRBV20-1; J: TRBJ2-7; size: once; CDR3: CSAIRPGQRPYNEQYF; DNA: TGCAGTGCTATCAGACCCGGGCAGAGGCCCTACAATGAGCAGTACTTC
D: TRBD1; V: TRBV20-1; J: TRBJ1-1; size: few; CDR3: CSARDTYRGDGEAFF; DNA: TGCAGTGCTAGAGATACCTACAGGGGGGATGGTGAAGCTTTCTTT